The 13 T cell receptor beta chains below all came from one sample that was sequenced in a study of blood T cell repertoires in COVID-19 (dated by TCRdb to about 2020). The method was the immunoSEQ multiplex PCR assay. Drawn from immuneACCESS, this table holds only the in-frame rearrangements with V and J called that TCRdb kept. Clones are partly lost; checked studies trace under half to an unresolved V gene and leave the rest unexplained. The table for this sample lists over 55,000 clones; about 83% of them were counted only once. The ten largest clonotypes hold approximately 19% of the sample. Sequenced input: peripheral blood. Every receptor here comes from a woman aged 80 or over with acute or convalescent COVID-19.

This clone has a handful of counts. V is TRBV5-6 and J is TRBJ1-2; D is ambiguous. The CDR3 runs 13 residues. V lost 0 bases, J lost 4 bases, and 7 bases lay in between. CDR1 and CDR2 from the germline V gene are SGHDT and YYEEEE. The CDR3 bases are TGTGCCAGCAGCTTGGCACGGTCCTATGGCTACACCTTC. It specifies CASSLARSYGYTF.

The chain carries TRBV7-9 and TRBJ2-7; 9 nucleotides align to TRBD2. The CDR3 is made up of 15 amino acids. CDR1 and CDR2 (germline): SEHNR, FQNEAQ (reference sequence). V gave up 5 bases and J gave up 2 bases; unmatched junction bases: 7. As DNA, the CDR3 is TGTGCCAGCAGCCAACAGGGACTAGCCACCTACGAGCAGTACTTC. This codes for CASSQQGLATYEQYF. Based on the CDR3 plus reference TRBV7-9 and TRBJ2-7, the full variable domain is DTGVSQNPRHKITKRGQNVTFRCDPISEHNRLYWYRQTLGQGPEFLTYFQNEAQLEKSRLLSDRFSAERPKGSFSTLEIQRTEQGDSAMYLCASSQQGLATYEQYFGPGTRLTVT.

The V gene is TRBV6-1, the J gene TRBJ2-7; possibly TRBD2 for D (5 bases). The CDR3 covers 14 residues. CDR1 and CDR2 from the germline V gene are MNHNS and SASEGT. Trimming took off 1 base at V and 4 bases at J, with 11 bases between the two ends. The CDR3 loop reads CASSEVSRAYEQYF. The CDR3 coding sequence is TGTGCCAGCAGTGAAGTCTCGAGGGCTTACGAGCAGTACTTC.

The CDR3 spells CASRLGGVGGEQFF. The CDR3 coding sequence is TGTGCCAGCAGACTGGGCGGGGTAGGCGGGGAGCAGTTCTTC. V gene TRBV6-5 combines with J gene TRBJ2-1, with TRBD2 as a possible D gene (6 bases). The CDR3 length is 14 residues. Trimming shortened V by 6 bases and J by 10 bases, and 19 bases separated the two germline ends. From germline, CDR1 is MNHEY and CDR2 SVGAGI.

The CDR3 DNA follows: TGTGCCAGCAGTGACTTTCAGGGGGGCAATCAGCCCCAGCATTTT. It codes for CASSDFQGGNQPQHF. The chain has TRBV6-2 or TRBV6-3 and TRBJ1-5; 7 nucleotides agree with TRBD1. Germline CDR1 and CDR2: MNHEY and SVGEGT. The junction had 6 bases not matched to a gene; V was cut back by 5 bases and J by 2 bases. The CDR3 is 15 residues long.

This chain joins TRBV6-5 and TRBJ1-1; tentatively, D is TRBD1 (5 bases). Germline CDR1 and CDR2: MNHEY and SVGAGI. The ends were cut back, 7 bases at V and 10 bases at J, with 13 bases in the middle. The CDR3 spans 11 residues. CDR3: CASNSGVGAFF. In DNA, the CDR3 is TGTGCCAGCAATTCGGGGGTGGGAGCTTTCTTT.

This sequence joins TRBV6-5 and TRBJ1-2; TRBD1 agrees at 11 bases. V lost 6 bases to trimming and J lost 8 bases; unmatched junction nucleotides: 11. This CDR3 contains 15 residues. Per the germline V gene, CDR1 is MNHEY and CDR2 is SVGAGI. The CDR3 DNA follows: TGTGCCAGCAGAGACGTACGGACAGGGGGCGCGGGCTACACCTTC. Translating gives CASRDVRTGGAGYTF.

J is TRBJ1-1 and V is TRBV6-1, with D perhaps TRBD1 (5 bases). V was trimmed by 2 bases and J by 6 bases, leaving 16 bases between them. Per the germline V gene, CDR1 is MNHNS and CDR2 is SASEGT. This CDR3 comprises 15 residues. The CDR3 sequence is CASSEKAGLIAEAFF. The CDR3 region has the DNA TGTGCCAGCAGTGAAAAGGCAGGGCTAATCGCTGAAGCTTTCTTT.

Only one count was recorded for this clone. The V call is TRBV19, the J call TRBJ1-1, with D uncertain. The V and J ends lost 1 base and 1 base respectively, with 4 bases between them. The germline V gene encodes CDR1 LNHDA and CDR2 SQIVND (reference sequence). This CDR3 spans 13 amino acids. The CDR3 loop is CASSIVSNTEAFF. CDR3 bases: TGTGCCAGTAGTATAGTATCGAACACTGAAGCTTTCTTT.

This clone is judged medium-sized. The V call is TRBV27, the J call TRBJ1-6; the D gene is possibly TRBD1 (6 bases). CDR1 and CDR2 from the germline V gene are MNHEY and SMNVEV (reference sequence). This CDR3 is built from 14 residues. V lost 9 bases, J lost 7 bases, and 16 bases lay in between. In DNA form, the CDR3 reads TGTGCCAGTTACCCCGGGACAATAAATTCACCCCTCCACTTT. Translated: CASYPGTINSPLHF.

The genes are TRBV3-1 (or the pseudogene TRBV3-2) and TRBJ1-1, with 8 bases lining up with TRBD1. This CDR3 has 14 residues. CDR1 LGHDT and CDR2 YNNKEL come from the germline V gene (reference sequence). V shed 3 bases, J shed 1 base, and the junction held 1 base outside the gene matches. The CDR3 region has the DNA TGTGCCAGCAGCCACGGGACAGGGAACACTGAAGCTTTCTTT. Encoded protein: CASSHGTGNTEAFF.

V gene TRBV7-2 combines with J gene TRBJ1-2; 10 positions agree with TRBD1. From germline, CDR1 is SGHTA and CDR2 FQGNSA. With V trimmed by 1 base and J by 8 bases, 16 bases remained unmatched. This CDR3 contains 18 residues. CDR3 residues: CASSLVLGTGASRQGYTF. The CDR3 nucleotides read TGTGCCAGCAGCTTAGTTCTCGGGACAGGGGCCTCTCGGCAGGGCTACACCTTC.

This clone was detected only a few times. The chain links TRBV3-1 (or the pseudogene TRBV3-2) to TRBJ1-5; TRBD1 might be the D (5 bases). Trimming removed 2 bases at V and 6 bases at J, with 11 bases between. CDR3 length equals 14 residues. CDR1 and CDR2 (germline): LGHDT, YNNKEL (reference sequence). The CDR3 loop reads CASSQSRGSQPQHF. In DNA form, the CDR3 reads TGTGCCAGCAGCCAATCTAGGGGTAGTCAGCCCCAGCATTTT.